Here is one T cell receptor beta chain with its context. Its cognate antigen is unknown. The data stem from a study of cytomegalovirus exposure and HLA in healthy donors. Study-level findings and limits: It was taken for granted in presence/absence analyses that sequencing depth across donors was roughly uniform. The analysis excluded some indistinguishable V segments, including TRBV6-2 and TRBV6-3. Reported results showed that the classifier diagnosed cytomegalovirus status with high specificity and sensitivity.

Trimming took off 5 bases at V and 2 bases at J, with 13 bases between the two ends. This CDR3 has 14 residues. Germline loops: CDR1 SEHNR, CDR2 FQNEAQ (reference sequence). The PCR had 60 Vbeta and 13 Jbeta primers. Repertoires were generated with immunoSEQ multiplex PCR, while TCRdb's copy carries only in-frame clones and drops some. Of 80,000 to 100,000 clones in the sample, under 75% were seen once. The sample was PBMCs. V usage is TRBV7-9 and J usage is TRBJ2-7, with D unclear. This receptor was taken from a man in his forties or fifties in good health and CMV-seronegative. The CDR3 here is CASSTSTSPYEQYF. DNA for the CDR3: TGTGCCAGCAGCACATCGACAAGTCCCTACGAGCAGTACTTC.